The next 32 T cell receptor beta chains were all read from a single sample in a study of regulatory T cells in long-lasting Graves disease. Arm-PCR of CDR3 regions with iRepertoire HTBI primers generated TCR beta libraries. One entry per CDR3 protein results from TCRdb running MiXCR on the multiplex PCR reads. The sample shows 500,000 to 800,000 distinct CDR3 sequences, around 30% of them seen only once. Regarding time point: persistent/refractory GD, antithyroid drugs over 5 years with positive TRAb. From RNA extracted from PBMCs, the TCR library was made. Sample: peripheral blood mononuclear cells (PBMCs), taken when the disease was refractory, from a patient treated with antithyroid drugs. These receptors all come from a female donor with Graves disease.

This clonotype was counted many times. This chain links TRBV28 with TRBJ1-2; D might be TRBD1 (6 bases). The V and J ends lost 3 bases and 4 bases respectively, with 12 bases between them. CDR3 size: 14 residues. Germline assignment: CDR1 MDHEN and CDR2 SYDVKM. The CDR3 protein is CASSFALDSYGYTF. CDR3 coding DNA: TGTGCCAGCAGTTTCGCCTTGGACAGCTATGGCTACACCTTC.

This clonotype was seen many times. J is TRBJ2-7 and V is TRBV28; 7 bases map to TRBD2. Germline assignment: CDR1 MDHEN and CDR2 SYDVKM. V shed 4 bases, J shed 3 bases, and the junction held 6 bases outside the gene matches. The CDR3 contains 14 residues. This chain's CDR3 is CASSSHGTNYEQYF. The CDR3 DNA is TGTGCCAGCAGTTCGCACGGGACTAACTACGAGCAGTACTTC.

In DNA form, the CDR3 reads TGTGCCAGCAGCCAAGTTGGAGGGGGCAACTGGCAGCCCCAGCATTTT. Translation: CASSQVGGGNWQPQHF. The chain has TRBV14 and TRBJ1-5; 7 bases match TRBD1. CDR3 size: 16 residues. V gave up 1 base and J gave up 7 bases; unmatched junction bases: 10. Germline CDR1 is SGHDN and CDR2 is FVKESK.

The table lists this clonotype with many counts. The chain has TRBV6-1 and TRBJ1-2, with D unclear. Trimming stripped 6 bases from V and 3 bases from J, with 14 bases between. The CDR3 has 14 amino acids. Germline V lookup: CDR1 MNHNS, CDR2 SASEGT. The DNA for the CDR3 is TGTGCCAGCAGCCCTCGGACCGGATACTATGGCTACACCTTC. This gives the protein CASSPRTGYYGYTF.

This clonotype was counted at least ten times. This CDR3 reads CASSRDRAVYNEQFF. For the CDR3, the DNA is TGTGCCAGCAGCCGAGACAGGGCGGTATACAATGAGCAGTTCTTC. The rearrangement joins TRBV11-2 to TRBJ2-1, with 7 bases identical to TRBD1. The CDR3 totals 15 residues. The germline V gene has CDR1 SGHAT and CDR2 FQNNGV. V lost 5 bases and J lost 4; bases outside the gene matches: 8.

This chain uses TRBV6-1 with TRBJ1-5; 7 positions match TRBD1. Germline V gene sequence: CDR1 MNHNS, CDR2 SASEGT. V lost 6 bases and J lost 5; bases outside the gene matches: 4. The CDR3 has 13 amino acids. The CDR3 DNA reads TGTGCCAGCAGCAGGGGGGAGTATCAGCCCCAGCATTTT. It encodes CASSRGEYQPQHF.

This clonotype has only a few counts. The CDR3 DNA is TGTGCCTGGAGGGGAGAGACAGGAAGGGGCTACACCTTC. Protein product: CAWRGETGRGYTF. The chain couples TRBV30 to TRBJ1-2; perhaps TRBD1 as D (6 bases). The CDR3 spans 13 residues. Per the germline V gene, CDR1 is GTSNPN and CDR2 is SVGIG (reference sequence). Trimming removed 3 bases at V and 8 bases at J, with 16 bases between.

This clonotype was observed a handful of times. The rearrangement links TRBV30 to TRBJ2-3, with 7 nucleotides matching TRBD2. V was clipped by 1 base and J by 3 bases; unmatched bases: 7. The CDR3 is 15 amino acids. Germline-derived CDR1 and CDR2 are GTSNPN and SVGIG (reference sequence). The CDR3 is CAWSGGGSGTDTQYF. CDR3 DNA: TGTGCCTGGAGTGGGGGCGGGAGTGGAACAGATACGCAGTATTTT.

This clonotype appeared a single time. This chain connects TRBV28 to TRBJ2-3; perhaps D is TRBD1 or TRBD2 (5 bases each). V lost 6 bases and J lost 5, with 27 bases in between. This CDR3 spans 18 amino acids. Germline CDR1 MDHEN, CDR2 SYDVKM. In DNA form, the CDR3 reads TGTGCCAGCAGCGCCCAAGGGGCGGGCCCCGGGGTGAAAGATACGCAGTATTTT. It codes for CASSAQGAGPGVKDTQYF. Full variable domain (missing parts from reference TRBV28 and TRBJ2-3): DVKVTQSSRYLVKRTGEKVFLECVQDMDHENMFWYRQDPGLGLRLIYFSYDVKMKEKGDIPEGYSVSREKKERFSLILESASTNQTSMYLCASSAQGAGPGVKDTQYFGPGTRLTVL.

This clonotype was seen a few times. V is TRBV19 and J is TRBJ1-4; tentative D call: TRBD1 (5 bases). V was pared by 2 bases and J by 10 bases, with 17 bases between. This CDR3 is 15 amino acids long. Germline V gene data show CDR1 as LNHDA and CDR2 as SQIVND (reference sequence). The CDR3 loop is CASSISVSGGGKLFF. In DNA, the CDR3 is TGTGCCAGTAGTATATCGGTGAGCGGGGGAGGAAAACTGTTTTTT.

This rearrangement joins TRBV7-9 to TRBJ1-5; 7 bases agree with TRBD1. The CDR3 is made up of 15 amino acids. V gave up 5 bases and J gave up 1 base; unmatched junction bases: 5. Germline CDR1 reads SEHNR; CDR2 reads FQNEAQ (reference sequence). CDR3 bases: TGTGCCAGCAGCCAAGCAGGGGGAAGCAATCAGCCCCAGCATTTT. Protein product: CASSQAGGSNQPQHF. The whole variable domain, filled in from reference TRBV7-9 and TRBJ1-5, reads DTGVSQNPRHKITKRGQNVTFRCDPISEHNRLYWYRQTLGQGPEFLTYFQNEAQLEKSRLLSDRFSAERPKGSFSTLEIQRTEQGDSAMYLCASSQAGGSNQPQHFGDGTRLSIL.

The chain employs TRBV5-5 and TRBJ2-1; D remains ambiguous. CDR1 is SGHKS and CDR2 is YYEKEE in the germline V gene (reference sequence). The V gene lost 0 bases and the J gene lost 10 bases, with 11 bases spanning the gap. The CDR3 extends over 13 amino acids. CDR3 region: CASSLGVRSEQFF. The CDR3 bases are TGTGCCAGCAGCTTGGGTGTGCGTTCCGAGCAGTTCTTC.

This clonotype was counted a few times. The chain uses TRBV20-1 and TRBJ2-2, with 8 bases lining up with TRBD2. The CDR3 has 17 amino acids. V dropped 1 base and J dropped 0; count of bases not matched to a gene: 7. The germline V gene has CDR1 DFQATT and CDR2 SNEGSKA (reference sequence). The CDR3: CSARGGAGGSNTGELFF. CDR3 in DNA: TGCAGTGCTAGAGGGGGGGCGGGAGGATCGAACACCGGGGAGCTGTTTTTT.

This clonotype was observed at least ten times. The chain combines TRBV28 with TRBJ1-1; D not certain. Germline V lookup: CDR1 MDHEN, CDR2 SYDVKM. The CDR3 runs to 18 residues. V lost 4 bases to trimming and J lost 0 bases, with 21 bases between them. The CDR3 coding sequence is TGTGCCAGCAGTTCTACCCACTCTTGGGCAGCCATGAACACTGAAGCTTTCTTT. Residues: CASSSTHSWAAMNTEAFF.

The chain is built from TRBV6-2 or TRBV6-3 and TRBJ2-7; 8 bases are shared with TRBD2. CDR1 MNHEY and CDR2 SVGEGT come from the germline V gene. The CDR3 has 17 residues. Trimming at V came to 0 bases and at J to 1 base, leaving 8 bases not matched to a gene. The CDR3 is CASSYSKLADSSYEQYF. DNA for the CDR3: TGTGCCAGCAGTTACTCGAAACTAGCGGACTCTTCCTACGAGCAGTACTTC.

The V and J genes are TRBV9 and TRBJ1-6, with TRBD1 identical over 7 bases. Losses at the gene ends were 5 bases for V and 5 bases for J; bases not matched to a gene: 4. CDR1 and CDR2 from the germline V gene are SGDLS and YYNGEE. The CDR3 spans 14 residues. DNA of the CDR3: TGTGCCAGCAGGTCCGGGACAGATAATTCACCCCTCCACTTT. This codes for CASRSGTDNSPLHF. Full variable domain (outside the CDR3, taken from reference TRBV9 and TRBJ1-6): DSGVTQTPKHLITATGQRVTLRCSPRSGDLSVYWYQQSLDQGLQFLIQYYNGEERAKGNILERFSAQQFPDLHSELNLSSLELGDSALYFCASRSGTDNSPLHFGNGTRLTVT.

The chain links TRBV6-2 or TRBV6-3 to TRBJ1-6, with D unresolved. This CDR3 has 15 amino acids. The germline V and J ends were trimmed by 5 bases and 7 bases, with 15 bases remaining between them. CDR1 is MNHEY and CDR2 is SVGEGT in the germline V gene. CDR3 bases: TGTGCCAGCAGTGTTAAAGACCGACCGAATTCACCCCTCCACTTT. Translation gives CASSVKDRPNSPLHF.

The gene calls are TRBV20-1 and TRBJ2-7; 7 bases map to TRBD1. Trimming cost V 6 bases and J 0 bases; bases outside gene matches: 11. CDR3 length: 15 residues. Germline V CDR1 and CDR2: DFQATT, SNEGSKA (reference sequence). The chain's CDR3 is CSATIRDSASYEQYF. CDR3 sequence (DNA): TGCAGTGCAACGATCCGGGACAGTGCCTCCTACGAGCAGTACTTC.

Concerning this clonotype itself: A much more abundant neighbour one base away suggests this may be a read error. The chain links TRBV6-2 or TRBV6-3 to TRBJ2-5, with D possibly being TRBD2 (5 bases). The CDR3 sequence is 14 residues long. V lost 5 bases, J lost 3 bases, and 13 bases lay in between. The V gene's germline CDR1 is MNHEY and CDR2 SVGEGT. The CDR3 loop is CASSEGWAKETQYF. CDR3 nucleotides: TGTGCCAGCAGTGAGGGTTGGGCTAAAGAGACCCAGTACTTC.

The J gene is TRBJ2-7, the V gene TRBV10-1; 11 nucleotides align to TRBD2. CDR1 is WNHNN and CDR2 is SYGVQD in the germline V gene (reference sequence). Trimming took 5 bases from V and 5 from J; bases not matched to a gene: 8. The CDR3 extends over 15 amino acids. The CDR3 DNA reads TGCGCCAGCAGTCCGCAACTAGCGGGAGCCCACGAGCAGTACTTC. Translating it yields CASSPQLAGAHEQYF.

The chain has TRBV20-1 and TRBJ1-1; 8 positions agree with TRBD1. Germline V lookup: CDR1 DFQATT, CDR2 SNEGSKA (reference sequence). This CDR3 has 13 amino acids. For the CDR3, the DNA is TGCAGGGCCAGGGGGCGAGAGGTCACTGAAGCTTTCTTT. It specifies CRARGREVTEAFF.

The chain is built from TRBV7-9 and TRBJ2-5; TRBD2 might be the D (6 bases). V was shortened by 6 bases and J by 0 bases, with 17 bases between the two germline ends. Germline lookup yields CDR1 SEHNR and CDR2 FQNEAQ (reference sequence). This CDR3 comprises 16 residues. The CDR3 is CASSIPEGQDQETQYF. Written as DNA, the CDR3 is TGTGCCAGCAGTATTCCGGAGGGGCAGGACCAAGAGACCCAGTACTTC.

This clonotype turned up a few times. This chain connects TRBV29-1 to TRBJ1-1, with D unclear. The germline CDR1 and CDR2 sequences are SQVTM and ANQGSEA. V lost 3 bases and J 7 bases, leaving 21 bases between the germline ends. The CDR3 loop spans 15 amino acids. CDR3 sequence: CSVDRNLMVVGEAFF. CDR3 DNA sequence: TGCAGCGTTGATCGCAATTTGATGGTCGTTGGTGAAGCTTTCTTT.

This clonotype was recorded many times. The chain has TRBV2 and TRBJ2-7, with 7 nucleotides matching TRBD1. V gave up 10 bases and J gave up 5 bases; unmatched junction bases: 8. This CDR3 is 12 amino acids long. Germline-derived CDR1 and CDR2 are SNHLY and FYNNEI. The CDR3 DNA is TGTGCCACTGACCCGACAGGGAACGAGCAGTACTTC. The encoded protein is CATDPTGNEQYF.

This chain joins TRBV12-3 or TRBV12-4 and TRBJ2-6; D uncertain. Trimming stripped 7 bases from V and 3 bases from J, with 10 bases between. The CDR3 is made up of 14 amino acids. The DNA of the CDR3 is TGTGCCAGCACCTTCGACGTTGGGGCCAACGTCCTGACTTTC. This gives the protein CASTFDVGANVLTF.

This clonotype has a handful of counts. The chain recombines TRBV7-9 with TRBJ1-2; D call uncertain. V lost 5 bases, J lost 5 bases, and 9 bases lay in between. Germline-derived CDR1 and CDR2 are SEHNR and FQNEAQ (reference sequence). CDR3 length: 12 amino acids. This CDR3 is CASSTYTYGYTF. The CDR3, as DNA: TGTGCCAGCAGCACCTACACTTATGGCTACACCTTC.

The chain links TRBV6-2 or TRBV6-3 to TRBJ2-2; 8 nucleotides agree with TRBD2. The CDR3 has 14 amino acids. Germline-derived CDR1 and CDR2 are MNHEY and SVGEGT. The trim removed 6 bases at V and 7 bases at J, leaving 7 bases unmatched. The chain's CDR3 is CASRPGLAVGELFF. The CDR3 DNA reads as TGTGCCAGCAGACCCGGACTAGCTGTCGGGGAGCTGTTTTTT.

This clonotype was observed many times. DNA of the CDR3: TGTGCCAGCACCGTAGGGGGCCACTACACTGAAGCTTTCTTT. Translating it yields CASTVGGHYTEAFF. The rearrangement links TRBV11-1 to TRBJ1-1, with TRBD1 matching over 7 bases. Germline V CDR1 and CDR2: SGHAT, FQDESV (reference sequence). The CDR3 extends over 14 amino acids. V lost 7 bases to trimming and J lost 3 bases; unmatched junction nucleotides: 8.

CDR3 sequence reads: CSARLAATSYEQYF. The CDR3 DNA sequence: TGCAGTGCTCGACTAGCAGCAACCTCCTACGAGCAGTACTTC. The J gene is TRBJ2-7, the V gene TRBV20-1, with 7 nucleotides matching TRBD2. V trimming: 5 bases; J trimming: 0 bases; junction bases outside the gene matches: 7. The CDR3 is 14 residues long. Germline CDR1 DFQATT, CDR2 SNEGSKA (reference sequence).

This clonotype was counted between two and nine times. The V call is TRBV7-3, the J call TRBJ2-7, with D unclear. With 2 bases removed from V and 0 bases from J, the gap between germline ends came to 5 bases. Germline loops: CDR1 SGHTA, CDR2 FQGTGA. CDR3 length equals 13 residues. The CDR3 region is CASSLWYSYEQYF. Written as DNA, the CDR3 is TGTGCCAGCAGCTTATGGTACTCCTACGAGCAGTACTTC. The whole variable domain, remainder taken from reference TRBV7-3 and TRBJ2-7, is GAGVSQTPSNKVTEKGKYVELRCDPISGHTALYWYRQSLGQGPEFLIYFQGTGAADDSGLPNDRFFAVRPEGSVSTLKIQRTERGDSAVYLCASSLWYSYEQYFGPGTRLTVT.

To note about this clonotype: A far larger clone is one base from this, pointing to a likely read error. DNA for the CDR3: TGTGCCAGCAGTGAATTTGCTAACTATGGCTACACCTTC. Translation gives CASSEFANYGYTF. The V call is TRBV25-1, the J call TRBJ1-2; D is ambiguous. Looked up from germline, CDR1 is MGHDK and CDR2 is SYGVNS. CDR3 length: 13 residues. Trimming stripped 1 base from V and 0 bases from J, with 3 bases between.

The gene calls are TRBV2 and TRBJ1-3, with a weak D call TRBD1 (5 bases). CDR3 length: 15 amino acids. V was cut by 3 bases and J by 4 bases, with 13 bases left in between. Germline assignment: CDR1 SNHLY and CDR2 FYNNEI. This CDR3 is CASSDRETEGNTIYF. Here the CDR3 DNA reads TGTGCCAGCAGTGATCGGGAGACAGAAGGAAACACCATATATTTT.